Reported below is one T cell receptor beta chain. The record originates from a study of blood T cell repertoires in COVID-19. Turning to the study itself: From the United States, Italy and Spain came samples of acute and convalescent COVID-19. Nucleic acid was either cDNA or gDNA, and it came from T cells, B-cell-depleted T cells, or PBMCs.

Sequenced by immunoSEQ multiplex PCR; TCRdb stores in-frame clones only, minus some. In the table there are some 400,000 clones, around 84% of which are singletons. V dropped 3 bases and J dropped 2 bases, with 19 bases sitting between them. Per the germline V gene, CDR1 is LNHDA and CDR2 is SQIVND (reference sequence). This CDR3 spans 17 amino acids. The clonotype originates from a human donor with acute or convalescent COVID-19. The donor label of this sample is uncertain. The chain combines TRBV19 with TRBJ2-5, with D possibly being TRBD2 (6 bases). The sample taken for sequencing was peripheral blood. The CDR3 nucleotides are TGTGCCAGTAGTATGGGCCCTGGGGGGTCCCAGCAAGAGACCCAGTACTTC. Translation gives CASSMGPGGSQQETQYF. Filled out from reference TRBV19 and TRBJ2-5, the complete variable domain reads DGGITQSPKYLFRKEGQNVTLSCEQNLNHDAMYWYRQDPGQGLRLIYYSQIVNDFQKGDIAEGYSVSREKKESFPLTVTSAQKNPTAFYLCASSMGPGGSQQETQYFGPGTRLLVL.